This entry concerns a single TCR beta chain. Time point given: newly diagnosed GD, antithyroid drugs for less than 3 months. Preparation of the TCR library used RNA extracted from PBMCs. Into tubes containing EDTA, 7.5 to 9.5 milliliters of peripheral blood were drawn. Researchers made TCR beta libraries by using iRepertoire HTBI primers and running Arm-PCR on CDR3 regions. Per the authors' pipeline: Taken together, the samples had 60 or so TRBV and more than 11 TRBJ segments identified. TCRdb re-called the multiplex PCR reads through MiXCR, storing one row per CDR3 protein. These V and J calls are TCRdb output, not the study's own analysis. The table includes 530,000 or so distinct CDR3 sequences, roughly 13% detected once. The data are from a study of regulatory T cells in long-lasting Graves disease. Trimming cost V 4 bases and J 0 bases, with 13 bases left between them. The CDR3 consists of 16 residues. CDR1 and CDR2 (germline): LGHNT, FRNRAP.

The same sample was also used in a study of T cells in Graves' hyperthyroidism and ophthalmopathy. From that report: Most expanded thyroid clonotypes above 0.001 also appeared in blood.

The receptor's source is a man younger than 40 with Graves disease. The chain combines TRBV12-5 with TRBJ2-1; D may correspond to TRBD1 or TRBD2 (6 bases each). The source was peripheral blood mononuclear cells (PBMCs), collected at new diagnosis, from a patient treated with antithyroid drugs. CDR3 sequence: CASGSPGGPSYNEQFF. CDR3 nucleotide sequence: TGTGCTAGTGGTTCCCCCGGGGGCCCCTCCTACAATGAGCAGTTCTTC.